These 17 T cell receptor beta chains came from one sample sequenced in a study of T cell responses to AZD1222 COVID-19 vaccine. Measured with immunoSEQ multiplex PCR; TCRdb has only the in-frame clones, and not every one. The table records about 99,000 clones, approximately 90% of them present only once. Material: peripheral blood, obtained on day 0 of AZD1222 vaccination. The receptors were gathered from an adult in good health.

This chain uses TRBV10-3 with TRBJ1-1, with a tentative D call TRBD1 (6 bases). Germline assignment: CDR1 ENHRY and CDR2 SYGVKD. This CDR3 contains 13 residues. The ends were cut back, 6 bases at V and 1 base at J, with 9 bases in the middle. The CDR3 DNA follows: TGTGCCATCAGGGAGACAGGGAACACTGAAGCTTTCTTT. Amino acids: CAIRETGNTEAFF.

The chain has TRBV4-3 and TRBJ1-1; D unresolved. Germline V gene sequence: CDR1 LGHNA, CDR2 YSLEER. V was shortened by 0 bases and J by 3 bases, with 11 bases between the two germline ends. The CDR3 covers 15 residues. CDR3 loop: CASSQDNEADTEAFF. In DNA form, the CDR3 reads TGCGCCAGCAGCCAAGATAACGAGGCCGACACTGAAGCTTTCTTT.

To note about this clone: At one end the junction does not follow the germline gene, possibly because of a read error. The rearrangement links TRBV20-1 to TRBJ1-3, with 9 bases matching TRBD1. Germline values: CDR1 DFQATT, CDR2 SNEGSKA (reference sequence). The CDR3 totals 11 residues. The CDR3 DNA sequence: TGCAGTGCTACCCCCGGGACAGGGTTGAATTTT. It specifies CSATPGTGLNF.

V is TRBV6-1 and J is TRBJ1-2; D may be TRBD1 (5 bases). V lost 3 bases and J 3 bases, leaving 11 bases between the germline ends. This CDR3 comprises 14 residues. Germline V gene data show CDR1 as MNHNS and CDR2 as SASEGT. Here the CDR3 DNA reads TGTGCCAGCAGTGAGACTGGGGCGGACTATGGCTACACCTTC. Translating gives CASSETGADYGYTF.

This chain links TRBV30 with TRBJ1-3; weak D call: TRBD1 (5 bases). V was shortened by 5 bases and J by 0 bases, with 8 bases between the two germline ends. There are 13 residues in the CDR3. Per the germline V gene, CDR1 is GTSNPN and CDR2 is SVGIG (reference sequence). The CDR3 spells CAWEGSSGNTIYF. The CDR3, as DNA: TGTGCCTGGGAGGGGTCCTCTGGAAACACCATATATTTT.

DNA of the CDR3: TGTGCCAGCAGCTTGGAGGGAGGGGGAGCTTTCTTT. Amino acids: CASSLEGGGAFF. V gene TRBV5-6 combines with J gene TRBJ1-1, with D perhaps matching TRBD1 (6 bases). Trimming took 0 bases from V and 10 from J, leaving 10 bases between them. Germline-derived CDR1 and CDR2 are SGHDT and YYEEEE. The CDR3 is 12 amino acids.

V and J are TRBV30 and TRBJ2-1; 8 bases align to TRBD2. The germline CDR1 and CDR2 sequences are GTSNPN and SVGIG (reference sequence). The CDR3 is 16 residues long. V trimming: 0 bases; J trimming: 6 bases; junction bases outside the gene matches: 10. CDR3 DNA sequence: TGTGCCTGGAGTGTCTTAAAGGGAACTAGCGGCAATGAGCAGTTCTTC. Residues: CAWSVLKGTSGNEQFF.

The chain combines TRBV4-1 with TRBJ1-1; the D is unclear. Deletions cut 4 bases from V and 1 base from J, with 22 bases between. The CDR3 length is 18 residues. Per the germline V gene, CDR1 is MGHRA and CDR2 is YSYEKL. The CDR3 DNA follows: TGCGCCAGCAGCCTTCTTACCGGAAAGTTACACCCGAACACTGAAGCTTTCTTT. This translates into CASSLLTGKLHPNTEAFF.

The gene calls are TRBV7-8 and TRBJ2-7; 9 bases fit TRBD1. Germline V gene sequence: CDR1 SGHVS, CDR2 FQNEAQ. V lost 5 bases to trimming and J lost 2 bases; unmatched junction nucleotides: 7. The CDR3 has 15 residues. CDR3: CASSPATGGTYEQYF. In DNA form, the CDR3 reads TGTGCCAGCAGCCCCGCGACAGGGGGGACCTACGAGCAGTACTTC.

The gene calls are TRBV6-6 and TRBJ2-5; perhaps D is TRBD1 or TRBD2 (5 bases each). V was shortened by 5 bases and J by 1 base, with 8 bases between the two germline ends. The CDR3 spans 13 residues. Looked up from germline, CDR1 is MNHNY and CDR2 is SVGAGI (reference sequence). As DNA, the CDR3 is TGTGCCAGCAGTGGGACCAGCCAAGAGACCCAGTACTTC. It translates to CASSGTSQETQYF.

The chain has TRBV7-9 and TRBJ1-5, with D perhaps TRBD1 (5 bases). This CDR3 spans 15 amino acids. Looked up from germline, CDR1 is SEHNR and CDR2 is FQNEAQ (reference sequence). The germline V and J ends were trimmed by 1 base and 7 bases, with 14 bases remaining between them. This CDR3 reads CASSLDWGPGQPQHF. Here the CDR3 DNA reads TGTGCCAGCAGCTTAGATTGGGGTCCAGGGCAGCCCCAGCATTTT.

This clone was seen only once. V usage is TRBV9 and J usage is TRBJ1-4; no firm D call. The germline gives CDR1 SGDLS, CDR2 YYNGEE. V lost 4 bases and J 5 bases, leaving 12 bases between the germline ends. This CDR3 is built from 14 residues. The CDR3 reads CASSISGDNEKLFF. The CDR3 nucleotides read TGTGCCAGCAGCATATCGGGAGACAATGAAAAACTGTTTTTT.

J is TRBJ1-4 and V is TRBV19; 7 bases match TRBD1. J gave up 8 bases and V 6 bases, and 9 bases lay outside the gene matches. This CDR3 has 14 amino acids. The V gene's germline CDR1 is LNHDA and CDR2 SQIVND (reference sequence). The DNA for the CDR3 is TGTGCCAGTAGGCAAAACAGGGGAAGAGAAAAACTGTTTTTT. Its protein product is CASRQNRGREKLFF. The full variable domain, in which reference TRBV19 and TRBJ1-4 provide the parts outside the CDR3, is DGGITQSPKYLFRKEGQNVTLSCEQNLNHDAMYWYRQDPGQGLRLIYYSQIVNDFQKGDIAEGYSVSREKKESFPLTVTSAQKNPTAFYLCASRQNRGREKLFFGSGTQLSVL.

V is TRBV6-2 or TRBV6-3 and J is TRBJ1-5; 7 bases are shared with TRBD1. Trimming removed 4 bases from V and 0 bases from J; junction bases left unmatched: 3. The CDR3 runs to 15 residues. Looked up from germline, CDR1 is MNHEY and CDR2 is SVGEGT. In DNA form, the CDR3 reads TGTGCCAGCAGTTGGGGGACAGCTAGCAATCAGCCCCAGCATTTT. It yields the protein CASSWGTASNQPQHF.

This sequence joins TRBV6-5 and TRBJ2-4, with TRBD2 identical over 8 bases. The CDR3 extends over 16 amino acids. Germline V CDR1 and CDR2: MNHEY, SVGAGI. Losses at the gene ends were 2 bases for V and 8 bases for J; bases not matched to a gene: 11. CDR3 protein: CASSYASRGGRDIQYF. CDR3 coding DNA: TGTGCCAGCAGTTACGCATCCCGGGGGGGGCGTGACATTCAGTACTTC.

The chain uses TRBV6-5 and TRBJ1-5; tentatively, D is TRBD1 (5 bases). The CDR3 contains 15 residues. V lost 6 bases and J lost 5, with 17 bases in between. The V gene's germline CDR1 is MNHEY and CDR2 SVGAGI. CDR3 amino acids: CASRPRAEGYQPQHF. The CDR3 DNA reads TGTGCCAGCAGACCCCGCGCCGAGGGGTATCAGCCCCAGCATTTT.

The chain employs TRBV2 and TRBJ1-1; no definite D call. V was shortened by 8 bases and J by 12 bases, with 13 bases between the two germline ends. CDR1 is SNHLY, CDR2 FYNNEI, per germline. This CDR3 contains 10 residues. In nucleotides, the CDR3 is TGTGCCAGCTCGAAGTGGAGGACTTTCTTT. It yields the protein CASSKWRTFF.